The clone carrying this T cell receptor (beta chain) was seen more than once but under ten times. Its antigen is currently unknown. The record originates from a study of T cell repertoires in cytomegalovirus infection. Study-wide context: Recently identified HLA-C-restricted and well-studied HLA-B-restricted CMV epitopes were used. Shared public TCR beta signatures pointed to both CMV infection and a matching HLA type.

Points from the study as a whole: Within the response measured ex vivo, HLA-C-restricted CMV-specific TCR beta clonotypes were dominant. Totalled public TCR beta family frequency picked out people who carried CMV plus the relevant HLA.

After removal of 4 bases from V and 5 bases from J, the junction contained 5 bases not matched to a gene. CDR1 is LGHNA and CDR2 is YNFKEQ in the germline V gene. The CDR3 is 14 residues long. One entry per CDR3 protein, called by TCRdb with MiXCR from the reads. The table records fewer than 1,000,000 distinct CDR3 sequences, around 31% of them present only once. Sequences were derived from cultured CD8+ T cells from PBMCs, sampled from culture after CMV antigen stimulation. V gene TRBV4-2 combines with J gene TRBJ2-1, with 7 bases matching TRBD2. The sequence came from a human donor in good health (CMV status not recorded). Some clones in this sample may be carry-over from other donors' samples. The CDR3 region has the DNA TGTGCCAGCAGCCCCCGGGGGGAGAACAATGAGCAGTTCTTC. Translation: CASSPRGENNEQFF.